These 26 T cell receptor beta chains were all obtained from the same sample, sequenced in a study of CD8 T cells in ankylosing spondylitis. One entry per CDR3 protein results from TCRdb running MiXCR on the 5' RACE reads. This table has roughly 86,000 distinct CDR3 sequences, about 9% appearing once. Material: blood, either unsorted or a sorted T cell fraction (not recorded which). These receptors all come from a male donor with ankylosing spondylitis or in good health (not recorded which).

This clonotype occurred many times. The chain employs TRBV20-1 and TRBJ1-1, with TRBD1 matching over 7 bases. The CDR3 is 12 amino acids. The V gene's germline CDR1 is DFQATT and CDR2 SNEGSKA (reference sequence). V lost 4 bases to trimming and J lost 12 bases; unmatched junction nucleotides: 11. CDR3 DNA sequence: TGCAGTGCTACAGGGACAGCGACTTCATCTTTCTTT. This encodes CSATGTATSSFF.

The sample holds many counts of this clonotype. The chain employs TRBV4-2 and TRBJ2-3, with 11 bases that match TRBD2. With V trimmed by 0 bases and J by 4 bases, 6 bases remained unmatched. CDR3 length: 17 amino acids. CDR1 is LGHNA and CDR2 is YNFKEQ in the germline V gene. The CDR3 DNA reads as TGTGCCAGCAGCCAAGAAACTAGCGGGGGCGTTGCAGATACGCAGTATTTT. Its protein is CASSQETSGGVADTQYF.

This clonotype was seen at least ten times. This sequence joins TRBV11-1 and TRBJ1-1, with TRBD1 matching over 10 bases. CDR3 size: 15 residues. V shed 4 bases, J shed 0 bases, and the junction held 2 bases outside the gene matches. Germline lookup yields CDR1 SGHAT and CDR2 FQDESV (reference sequence). Written as DNA, the CDR3 is TGTGCCAGCAGCTGGACAGGGGGAATGAACACTGAAGCTTTCTTT. This gives the protein CASSWTGGMNTEAFF.

This clonotype was found many times. V usage is TRBV5-1 and J usage is TRBJ2-3; D is perhaps TRBD2 (7 bases). V was clipped by 0 bases and J by 3 bases, with 14 bases between them. The CDR3 is 16 amino acids. Germline CDR1 SGHRS, CDR2 YFSETQ. CDR3: CASSLDRGAKTDTQYF. In DNA, the CDR3 is TGCGCCAGCAGCTTGGATCGGGGGGCGAAAACAGATACGCAGTATTTT. The complete variable domain, with remaining parts taken from reference TRBV5-1 and TRBJ2-3, reads KAGVTQTPRYLIKTRGQQVTLSCSPISGHRSVSWYQQTPGQGLQFLFEYFSETQRNKGNFPGRFSGRQFSNSRSEMNVSTLELGDSALYLCASSLDRGAKTDTQYFGPGTRLTVL.

V and J are TRBV13 and TRBJ2-2, with D perhaps TRBD1 (6 bases). The germline CDR1 and CDR2 sequences are PRHDT and FYEKMQ (reference sequence). Trimming cost V 8 bases and J 0 bases, with 16 bases left between them. The CDR3 sequence is 16 residues long. The CDR3 protein is CASGSTGTSNTGELFF. As DNA, the CDR3 is TGTGCCAGCGGCTCGACCGGGACATCGAACACCGGGGAGCTGTTTTTT.

Ten or more counts support this clonotype. The CDR3 here is CASSFPLQGPYNEQFF. Here the CDR3 DNA reads TGCGCCAGCAGCTTTCCCCTCCAGGGACCGTACAATGAGCAGTTCTTC. The genes are TRBV5-1 and TRBJ2-1; D may be TRBD1 or TRBD2 (5 bases each). V shed 2 bases and J shed 4 bases, with 16 bases lying between them. Looked up from germline, CDR1 is SGHRS and CDR2 is YFSETQ. The CDR3 has 16 residues.

This clonotype came up many times. The V and J genes are TRBV11-3 and TRBJ2-7; possibly TRBD1 for D (6 bases). CDR1 and CDR2 from the germline V gene are SGHNT and YENEEA. Trimming left V 3 bases short and J 3 bases short, with 9 bases between. This CDR3 spans 13 amino acids. CDR3 in DNA: TGTGCCAGCAGCTTCCGGGACAACTACGAGCAGTACTTC. Its translation: CASSFRDNYEQYF.

This clonotype has a count of ten or more. This chain joins TRBV5-1 and TRBJ2-1, with 9 positions matching TRBD2. The length of the CDR3 is 17 residues. Germline V lookup: CDR1 SGHRS, CDR2 YFSETQ. V trimming: 5 bases; J trimming: 8 bases; junction bases outside the gene matches: 17. CDR3 protein: CASRFGGWRGGRDEQFF. The CDR3 DNA is TGCGCCAGCAGATTTGGCGGGTGGCGGGGGGGCCGTGATGAGCAGTTCTTC.

This clonotype was detected ten times or more. The rearrangement joins TRBV12-3 or TRBV12-4 to TRBJ2-1; D might be TRBD2 (5 bases). There are 11 residues in the CDR3. The V gene lost 5 bases and the J gene lost 10 bases, with 9 bases spanning the gap. The CDR3 nucleotides read TGTGCCAGCAGTCGGACTGGAGAGCAGTTCTTC. As protein: CASSRTGEQFF.

This clonotype was counted at least ten times. The genes are TRBV7-2 and TRBJ1-6; 9 nucleotides match TRBD1. V lost 1 base to trimming and J lost 9 bases; unmatched junction nucleotides: 4. The germline V gene encodes CDR1 SGHTA and CDR2 FQGNSA. CDR3 size: 15 residues. CDR3 residues: CASSLGDRGISPLHF. Here the CDR3 DNA reads TGTGCCAGCAGCTTAGGAGACAGGGGGATTTCACCCCTCCACTTT.

Ten or more counts support this clonotype. CDR3 sequence (DNA): TGCAGCTCGCAAAGGGGGAATGAGCAGTTCTTC. This encodes CSSQRGNEQFF. The chain combines TRBV29-1 with TRBJ2-1, with a possible D match to TRBD1 (6 bases). The CDR3 totals 11 residues. V was clipped by 8 bases and J by 7 bases, with 12 bases between them. CDR1 is SQVTM and CDR2 is ANQGSEA in the germline V gene.

Many counts were recorded for this clonotype. This chain joins TRBV20-1 and TRBJ2-5, with TRBD2 as a possible D gene (7 bases). The germline gives CDR1 DFQATT, CDR2 SNEGSKA (reference sequence). This CDR3 is built from 17 residues. The V gene lost 4 bases and the J gene lost 2 bases, with 23 bases spanning the gap. CDR3 coding DNA: TGCAGTGCTACCCCTCTGAGGGGGGGTCTAGGGCAAGAGACCCAGTACTTC. Protein sequence: CSATPLRGGLGQETQYF.

The rearrangement links TRBV2 to TRBJ2-5, with D possibly matching TRBD2 (7 bases). CDR1 and CDR2 (germline): SNHLY, FYNNEI. CDR3 length equals 18 residues. V was cut by 5 bases and J by 4 bases, with 26 bases left in between. CDR3 sequence: CASSLGGAASGFRETQYF. The CDR3 DNA reads TGTGCCAGCAGTTTAGGGGGGGCGGCTAGCGGTTTTCGAGAGACCCAGTACTTC.

This clonotype was detected ten times or more. This chain uses TRBV24-1 with TRBJ2-5, with D perhaps TRBD1 or TRBD2 (6 bases each). The germline V gene encodes CDR1 KGHDR and CDR2 SFDVKD. The CDR3 length is 16 residues. Trimming took off 1 base at V and 1 base at J, with 12 bases between the two ends. DNA for the CDR3: TGTGCCACCAGTGATTTCTCGGGGGCCTTCCAAGAGACCCAGTACTTC. Translated, it gives CATSDFSGAFQETQYF.

This clonotype was recorded many times. The V call is TRBV7-6, the J call TRBJ2-7, with D unresolved. This CDR3 has 14 amino acids. The V gene lost 5 bases and the J gene lost 0 bases, with 11 bases spanning the gap. CDR1 and CDR2 (germline): SGHVS, FNYEAQ. The CDR3 protein is CASSGTGASYEQYF. The CDR3, as DNA: TGTGCCAGCAGCGGTACTGGCGCCTCCTACGAGCAGTACTTC.

This clonotype came up many times. The chain has TRBV2 and TRBJ2-1; D perhaps matches TRBD1 (6 bases). This CDR3 is 14 amino acids long. V lost 4 bases and J 9 bases, leaving 16 bases between the germline ends. Germline V gene lookup returns CDR1 SNHLY and CDR2 FYNNEI. The CDR3 nucleotides read TGTGCCAGCAGTGTGCGGACAGAAGAGGGTGAGCAGTTCTTC. This codes for CASSVRTEEGEQFF.

This clonotype came up many times. The rearrangement joins TRBV30 to TRBJ2-1; D uncertain. The CDR3 covers 12 residues. Between the trimmed V and J ends, which lost 0 bases and 8 bases, there was a span of 8 bases. Germline V gene sequence: CDR1 GTSNPN, CDR2 SVGIG (reference sequence). The CDR3: CAWSVSRYEQFF. CDR3 DNA: TGTGCCTGGAGTGTCTCCAGATATGAGCAGTTCTTC.

This clonotype was observed at least ten times. This chain joins TRBV9 and TRBJ1-5; D is ambiguous. In germline, CDR1 is SGDLS, CDR2 YYNGEE. The CDR3 has 15 amino acids. Trimming pared 3 bases from V and 5 bases from J, leaving 15 bases between. CDR3 coding DNA: TGTGCCAGCAGCGCGGGCCCCCCGACGGATCAGCCCCAGCATTTT. This translates into CASSAGPPTDQPQHF.

This clonotype was counted between two and nine times. The chain has TRBV7-2 and TRBJ1-6, with 7 bases matching TRBD1. CDR3 size: 15 residues. The V and J ends lost 1 base and 6 bases, in that order; junction bases with no gene match: 3. CDR1 is SGHTA, CDR2 FQGNSA, per germline. CDR3 sequence: CASSLGTGINSPLHF. DNA of the CDR3: TGTGCCAGCAGCTTAGGGACAGGCATTAATTCACCCCTCCACTTT.

This clonotype was picked up many times. J is TRBJ2-5 and V is TRBV9, with 12 bases identical to TRBD2. This CDR3 has 15 amino acids. Per the germline V gene, CDR1 is SGDLS and CDR2 is YYNGEE. Trimming at V came to 3 bases and at J to 5 bases, leaving 5 bases not matched to a gene. The CDR3, as DNA: TGTGCCAGCAGCGCCCGACTAGCGGGGGTGGAGACCCAGTACTTC. Residues: CASSARLAGVETQYF. Complete variable domain (other parts from reference TRBV9 and TRBJ2-5): DSGVTQTPKHLITATGQRVTLRCSPRSGDLSVYWYQQSLDQGLQFLIQYYNGEERAKGNILERFSAQQFPDLHSELNLSSLELGDSALYFCASSARLAGVETQYFGPGTRLLVL.

This chain joins TRBV24-1 and TRBJ2-1; either TRBD1 or TRBD2 may fit D (7 bases each). Germline CDR1 and CDR2: KGHDR and SFDVKD. The CDR3 runs 15 residues. V dropped 4 bases and J dropped 5 bases, with 14 bases sitting between them. This CDR3 is CATSDRGGRHNEQFF. The CDR3 coding sequence is TGTGCCACCAGTGACAGGGGGGGAAGGCACAATGAGCAGTTCTTC.

Many counts were recorded for this clonotype. The rearrangement uses TRBV20-1 and TRBJ2-1; the match to TRBD2 covers 8 bases. CDR1 DFQATT and CDR2 SNEGSKA come from the germline V gene (reference sequence). The trim removed 3 bases at V and 3 bases at J, leaving 13 bases unmatched. This CDR3 spans 17 amino acids. CDR3: CSARWTSSPKNYNEQFF. The CDR3 DNA reads as TGCAGTGCTAGGTGGACTAGCAGCCCGAAAAACTACAATGAGCAGTTCTTC.

The sample holds many counts of this clonotype. The chain has TRBV29-1 and TRBJ2-2, with 9 bases lining up with TRBD1. Germline V lookup: CDR1 SQVTM, CDR2 ANQGSEA. The V and J ends lost 6 bases and 1 base, in that order; junction bases with no gene match: 6. This CDR3 has 15 residues. The CDR3 region is CSVDRGSWNTGELFF. The CDR3 bases are TGCAGCGTGGACAGGGGTTCATGGAACACCGGGGAGCTGTTTTTT.

In this sample, this clonotype turned up many times. The gene calls are TRBV20-1 and TRBJ2-1, with 7 bases fitting TRBD1. Germline CDR1 reads DFQATT; CDR2 reads SNEGSKA (reference sequence). The junction had 1 base not matched to a gene; V was cut back by 3 bases and J by 5 bases. This CDR3 comprises 12 residues. CDR3 DNA: TGCAGTGCTAGGACAGGGAACAATGAGCAGTTCTTC. Its translation: CSARTGNNEQFF.

The chain is built from TRBV19 and TRBJ2-1; the D gene is possibly TRBD1 (8 bases). V was pared by 0 bases and J by 6 bases, with 15 bases between. Looked up from germline, CDR1 is LNHDA and CDR2 is SQIVND (reference sequence). CDR3 length equals 16 residues. CDR3 nucleotide sequence: TGTGCCAGTAGTATAGAAGCGGGGACAGGCAGCAATGAGCAGTTCTTC. Translation: CASSIEAGTGSNEQFF.

This clonotype appeared many times. The chain employs TRBV28 and TRBJ2-4, with 9 positions matching TRBD1. Germline CDR1 is MDHEN and CDR2 is SYDVKM. CDR3 length: 16 residues. Trimming at V came to 5 bases and at J to 6 bases, leaving 11 bases not matched to a gene. DNA for the CDR3: TGTGCCAGCAGTACCGGGGACAGGGAGTTTTTAAACATTCAGTACTTC. It specifies CASSTGDREFLNIQYF.